This T cell receptor (beta chain) was obtained from a study of blood T cell repertoires in COVID-19. Germline CDR1 SNHLY, CDR2 FYNNEI. The V gene end was trimmed by 2 bases and the J gene end by 4 bases; junction bases not matched to a gene: 3. This CDR3 has 15 residues. TCRdb's copy holds only in-frame clones and misses some; the assay was immunoSEQ multiplex PCR. The sample shows just over 250,000 clones, 91% of them seen only once. Enrolled during active infection, Seattle patients were then followed longitudinally. J is TRBJ2-7 and V is TRBV2; 12 bases match TRBD2. This sequence originates from a person aged 18 to 30 with COVID-19, enrolled during active disease. The sequencing input was peripheral blood. CDR3 in DNA: TGTGCCAGCAGTGAAAGGACTAGCGGGAAGTACGAGCAGTACTTC. Residues: CASSERTSGKYEQYF.